This T cell receptor (beta chain) was captured in a study of CD8 T cells in ankylosing spondylitis. Study outcomes and limitations: Disease-associated clones were reportedly significantly overrepresented in matched ankylosing spondylitis synovial fluid. Clones that were linked to disease were CD8+ and were relatively rare in peripheral blood. Both synovial fluid and blood in reactive arthritis had previously been reported to carry some motif variants.

This clonotype showed up many times. Its antigen remains unknown. Trimming removed 3 bases from V and 1 base from J, with 18 bases in between. This CDR3 is 16 amino acids long. Germline lookup yields CDR1 DFQATT and CDR2 SNEGSKA (reference sequence). Preparation of TCR beta libraries was done by quantitative 5'-RACE with molecular barcodes. MiXCR was run by TCRdb on the 5' RACE reads, yielding one entry per CDR3 protein. The sample shows about 240,000 distinct CDR3 sequences, 8.6% of them seen only once. Sequencing input: blood, either unsorted or a sorted T cell fraction (not recorded which). The receptor's source is a male donor with ankylosing spondylitis or in good health (not recorded which). The gene calls are TRBV20-1 and TRBJ1-1, with TRBD1 as a possible D gene (5 bases). The CDR3 DNA sequence: TGCAGTGCTAGCGGTCTTGGGGACCACCAGAACACTGAAGCTTTCTTT. This gives the protein CSASGLGDHQNTEAFF.